Listed below are T cell receptor beta chains from one sample, sequenced in a study of T-cell memory formation after mild COVID-19. TCRdb re-called the 5' RACE reads through MiXCR, storing one row per CDR3 protein. The sample has roughly 250,000 distinct CDR3 sequences, approximately 16% seen once. The sequenced sample consisted of PBMCs or a T cell subset sorted from them (not recorded which). The receptor set was obtained from a man aged 18 to 30 who had mild COVID-19 (a few samples of this study predate the infection). Cell type and time point are not known. The CDR3 runs from the conserved cysteine through the conserved F or W. A D gene is named only where the DNA matches it firmly. Clone size, where shown, is once, few, many, or a class for clones that have expanded.

>-|TRBV4-1|-|TRBJ2-4
CASSQEARGNIQYF
TGCGCCAGCAGCCAAGAAGCCAGGGGAAACATTCAGTACTTC
>-|TRBV3-1|TRBD1|TRBJ2-1
CASSQDYRGGLNEQFF
TGTGCCAGCAGCCAAGATTACAGGGGCGGTTTGAATGAGCAGTTCTTC
>-|TRBV7-2|-|TRBJ2-7
CASSFGEGPSYEQYF
TGTGCCAGCAGCTTCGGCGAGGGGCCCTCCTACGAGCAGTACTTC
>-|TRBV28|TRBD2|TRBJ2-1
CASRTSGSYNEQFF
TGTGCCAGCCGAACTAGCGGCTCCTACAATGAGCAGTTCTTC
>-|TRBV19|TRBD1|TRBJ1-4
CASSIEPLRRPSDRVREKLFF
TGTGCCAGTAGTATAGAACCCCTGCGGAGGCCTTCGGACAGGGTTAGAGAAAAACTGTTTTTT
>-|TRBV19|TRBD1|TRBJ1-2
CASSLRGPDGYTF
TGTGCCAGTAGTCTCAGGGGGCCTGATGGCTACACCTTC
>few|TRBV6-5|-|TRBJ1-2
CASSTGTWNGYTF
TGTGCCAGCAGCACCGGGACCTGGAATGGCTACACCTTC
>-|TRBV5-5|TRBD2|TRBJ2-6
CASSLGLAGGISGANVLTF
TGTGCCAGCAGCTTGGGGCTAGCGGGCGGAATCTCTGGGGCCAACGTCCTGACTTTC
>many|TRBV7-8|-|TRBJ2-6
CASSLPRRYSGANVLTF
TGTGCCAGCAGCTTACCCCGACGGTACTCTGGGGCCAACGTCCTGACTTTC
>-|TRBV12-3/TRBV12-4|-|TRBJ1-5
CASSLDTQPQHF
TGTGCCAGCAGCTTGGACACTCAGCCCCAGCATTTT
>few|TRBV7-2|-|TRBJ2-2
CASSPTGIGNTGELFF
TGTGCCAGCAGCCCCACAGGGATAGGGAACACCGGGGAGCTGTTTTTT
>-|TRBV27|-|TRBJ2-6
CASMGREASGANVLTF
TGTGCCAGCATGGGCAGAGAAGCCTCTGGGGCCAACGTCCTGACTTTC
>few|TRBV7-2|-|TRBJ2-2
CASSFIGRNTGELFF
TGTGCCAGCAGCTTTATCGGGCGGAACACCGGGGAGCTGTTTTTT
>many|TRBV5-1|-|TRBJ2-1
CASSLVDREYNEQFF
TGCGCCAGCAGCTTGGTTGATCGCGAATACAATGAGCAGTTCTTC
>few|TRBV20-1|TRBD2|TRBJ2-1
CSASQTSGGGEQFF
TGCAGTGCTAGCCAGACTAGCGGGGGCGGTGAGCAGTTCTTC
>-|TRBV11-2|-|TRBJ2-2
CASSSSGRNTGELFF
TGTGCCAGCAGCTCGAGCGGGCGAAACACCGGGGAGCTGTTTTTT
>few|TRBV5-1|TRBD2|TRBJ2-2
CASSNRTSFTGELFF
TGCGCCAGCAGCAACAGGACTAGCTTTACCGGGGAGCTGTTTTTT
>-|TRBV15|-|TRBJ1-6
CATSPEQDGRPLHF
TGTGCCACCAGCCCAGAACAAGACGGGAGACCCCTCCACTTT
>-|TRBV20-1|TRBD1|TRBJ1-1
CSARTGTNTEAFF
TGCAGTGCTAGGACAGGGACGAACACTGAAGCTTTCTTT
>-|TRBV20-1|TRBD2|TRBJ2-4
CSARPLGGLENIQYF
TGCAGTGCTAGACCCTTGGGGGGGTTGGAGAACATTCAGTACTTC
>-|TRBV5-1|-|TRBJ1-5
CASTPGPGPNQPQHF
TGCGCCAGCACCCCCGGACCGGGACCTAATCAGCCCCAGCATTTT
>few|TRBV5-1|-|TRBJ1-2
CASSGGFPNYGYTF
TGCGCCAGCAGCGGAGGGTTCCCGAACTATGGCTACACCTTC
>many|TRBV5-1|TRBD2|TRBJ2-3
CASSSAGDTDTQYF
TGCGCCAGCAGTTCAGCGGGGGACACAGATACGCAGTATTTT
>-|TRBV15|-|TRBJ2-3
CATSRGGPRLANSPTDTQYF
TGTGCCACCAGCAGAGGGGGGCCTCGATTAGCGAATAGTCCCACAGATACGCAGTATTTT
>few|TRBV24-1|TRBD1|TRBJ2-5
CATSDDRGAGETQYF
TGTGCCACCAGTGATGACAGGGGAGCTGGAGAGACCCAGTACTTC
>-|TRBV5-1|-|TRBJ1-3
CASSLGPAGAGNTIYF
TGCGCCAGCAGCTTGGGGCCGGCAGGGGCTGGAAACACCATATATTTT
>-|TRBV5-1|TRBD2|TRBJ2-2
CASSSQRGNTGELFF
TGCGCCAGCAGCTCCCAGCGGGGGAACACCGGGGAGCTGTTTTTT
>many|TRBV20-1|-|TRBJ2-7
CSARSVLSYEQYF
TGCAGTGCTAGAAGCGTCCTTAGCTACGAGCAGTACTTC
>-|TRBV3-1|-|TRBJ1-1
CASSHGGWDTEAFF
TGTGCCAGCAGCCATGGAGGGTGGGACACTGAAGCTTTCTTT
>few|TRBV5-1|TRBD1|TRBJ2-7
CASSSDRSQEQYF
TGCGCCAGCAGCTCGGACAGGTCGCAGGAGCAGTACTTC
>-|TRBV20-1|TRBD2|TRBJ2-3
CSAPASGLTDTQYF
TGCAGTGCTCCCGCTAGCGGGCTCACAGATACGCAGTATTTT
>-|TRBV4-1|TRBD2|TRBJ2-5
CASSQGLAGTQETQYF
TGCGCCAGCAGCCAAGGACTAGCGGGGACTCAAGAGACCCAGTACTTC
>-|TRBV27|TRBD2|TRBJ2-5
CASTPLGTSGALGETQYF
TGTGCCAGCACTCCCCTCGGGACTAGCGGGGCTTTGGGAGAGACCCAGTACTTC
>few|TRBV28|TRBD2|TRBJ2-5
CASLSAGGPEETQYF
TGTGCCAGCCTCTCAGCGGGGGGGCCGGAGGAGACCCAGTACTTC
>few|TRBV2|-|TRBJ2-1
CASGTYNEQFF
TGTGCCAGCGGAACCTACAATGAGCAGTTCTTC
>few|TRBV19|-|TRBJ1-5
CASSILGSNNQPQHF
TGTGCCAGTAGTATTTTGGGGTCGAACAATCAGCCCCAGCATTTT
>many|TRBV4-3|TRBD2|TRBJ2-2
CASSQGLSGGADTGELFF
TGCGCCAGCAGCCAAGGGTTAAGCGGGGGGGCCGACACCGGGGAGCTGTTTTTT
>few|TRBV20-1|TRBD1|TRBJ1-2
CSARAPEGQLVNYGYTF
TGCAGTGCTAGAGCCCCTGAGGGACAGCTGGTTAACTATGGCTACACCTTC
>-|TRBV5-1|-|TRBJ2-5
CASSLGQQGETQYF
TGCGCCAGCAGCTTGGGACAGCAGGGAGAGACCCAGTACTTC
>few|TRBV25-1|TRBD1|TRBJ1-2
CASSAQGDRHYYGYTF
TGTGCCAGCAGTGCACAAGGGGACAGGCACTACTATGGCTACACCTTC
>few|TRBV5-1|TRBD1|TRBJ1-5
CASLDRESSNQPQHF
TGCGCCAGCTTAGACAGGGAGTCTAGCAATCAGCCCCAGCATTTT